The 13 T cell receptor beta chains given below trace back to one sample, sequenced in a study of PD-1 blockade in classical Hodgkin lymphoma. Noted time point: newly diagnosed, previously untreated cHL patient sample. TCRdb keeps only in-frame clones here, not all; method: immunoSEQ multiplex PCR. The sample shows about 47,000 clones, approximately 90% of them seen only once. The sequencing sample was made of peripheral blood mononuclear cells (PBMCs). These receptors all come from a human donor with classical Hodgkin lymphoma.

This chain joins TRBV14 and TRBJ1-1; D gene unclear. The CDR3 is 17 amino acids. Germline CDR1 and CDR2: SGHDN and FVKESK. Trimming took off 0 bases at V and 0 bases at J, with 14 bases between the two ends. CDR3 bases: TGTGCCAGCAGCCAAGATAGATTACAGCCTATGAACACTGAAGCTTTCTTT. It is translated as CASSQDRLQPMNTEAFF.

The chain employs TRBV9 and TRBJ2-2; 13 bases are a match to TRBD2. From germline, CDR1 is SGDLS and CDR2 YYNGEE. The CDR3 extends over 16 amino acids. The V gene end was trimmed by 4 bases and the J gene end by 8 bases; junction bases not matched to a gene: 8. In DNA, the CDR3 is TGTGCCAGCAGCACTAGCGGGAGGGCCCGAGATGGGGAGCTGTTTTTT. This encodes CASSTSGRARDGELFF.

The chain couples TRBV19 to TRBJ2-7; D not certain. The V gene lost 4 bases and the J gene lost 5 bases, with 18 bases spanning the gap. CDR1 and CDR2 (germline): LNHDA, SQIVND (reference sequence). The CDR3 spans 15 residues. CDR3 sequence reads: CASSTATLGVDEQYF. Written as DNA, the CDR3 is TGTGCCAGTAGTACCGCGACACTTGGAGTCGACGAGCAGTACTTC.

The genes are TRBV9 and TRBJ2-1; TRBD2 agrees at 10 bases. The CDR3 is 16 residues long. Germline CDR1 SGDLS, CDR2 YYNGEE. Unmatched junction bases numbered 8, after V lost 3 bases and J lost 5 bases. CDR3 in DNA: TGTGCCAGCAGCGCCTCGAGGACTAGCGGAGACAATGAGCAGTTCTTC. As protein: CASSASRTSGDNEQFF. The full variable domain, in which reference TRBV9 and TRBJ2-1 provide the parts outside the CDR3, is DSGVTQTPKHLITATGQRVTLRCSPRSGDLSVYWYQQSLDQGLQFLIQYYNGEERAKGNILERFSAQQFPDLHSELNLSSLELGDSALYFCASSASRTSGDNEQFFGPGTRLTVL.

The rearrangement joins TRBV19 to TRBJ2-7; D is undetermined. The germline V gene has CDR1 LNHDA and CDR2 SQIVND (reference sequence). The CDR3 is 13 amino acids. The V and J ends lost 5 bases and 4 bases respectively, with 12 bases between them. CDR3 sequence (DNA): TGTGCCAGTAGTGCTACCCTTAGGTACGAGCAGTACTTC. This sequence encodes CASSATLRYEQYF.

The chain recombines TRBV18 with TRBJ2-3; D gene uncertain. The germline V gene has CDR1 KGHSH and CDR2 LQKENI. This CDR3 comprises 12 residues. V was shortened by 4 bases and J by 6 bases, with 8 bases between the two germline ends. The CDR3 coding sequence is TGTGCCAGCTCACACTCAACGGATACGCAGTATTTT. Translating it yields CASSHSTDTQYF.

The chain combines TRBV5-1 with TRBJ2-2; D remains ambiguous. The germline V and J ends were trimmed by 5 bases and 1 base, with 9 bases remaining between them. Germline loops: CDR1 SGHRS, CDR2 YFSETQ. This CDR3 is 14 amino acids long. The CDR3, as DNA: TGCGCCAGCAGGGGCTTGTTGAACACCGGGGAGCTGTTTTTT. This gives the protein CASRGLLNTGELFF.

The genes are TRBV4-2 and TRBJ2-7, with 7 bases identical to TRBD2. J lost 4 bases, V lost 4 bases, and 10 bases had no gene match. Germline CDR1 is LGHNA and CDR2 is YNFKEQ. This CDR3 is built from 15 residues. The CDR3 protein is CASSLTSSAAYEQYF. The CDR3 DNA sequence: TGTGCCAGCAGCCTGACTAGCTCGGCCGCATACGAGCAGTACTTC.

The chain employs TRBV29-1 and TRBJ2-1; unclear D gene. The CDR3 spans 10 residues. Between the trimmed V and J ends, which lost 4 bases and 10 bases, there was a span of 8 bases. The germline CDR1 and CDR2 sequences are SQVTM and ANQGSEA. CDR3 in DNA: TGCAGCGTTGTCAGCAGCGAGCAGTTCTTC. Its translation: CSVVSSEQFF.

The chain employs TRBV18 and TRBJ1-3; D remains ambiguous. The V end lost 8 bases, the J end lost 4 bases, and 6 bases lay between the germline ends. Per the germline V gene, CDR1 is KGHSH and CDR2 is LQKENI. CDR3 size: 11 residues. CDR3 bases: TGTGCCAGCCTGGAGGGAAACACCATATATTTT. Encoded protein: CASLEGNTIYF.

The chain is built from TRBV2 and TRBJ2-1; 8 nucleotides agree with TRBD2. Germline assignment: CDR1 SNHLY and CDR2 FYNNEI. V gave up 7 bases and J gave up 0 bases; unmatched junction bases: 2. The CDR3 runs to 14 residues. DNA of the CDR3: TGTGCCAGCATGAGCGGGAGCTCCTACAATGAGCAGTTCTTC. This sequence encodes CASMSGSSYNEQFF.

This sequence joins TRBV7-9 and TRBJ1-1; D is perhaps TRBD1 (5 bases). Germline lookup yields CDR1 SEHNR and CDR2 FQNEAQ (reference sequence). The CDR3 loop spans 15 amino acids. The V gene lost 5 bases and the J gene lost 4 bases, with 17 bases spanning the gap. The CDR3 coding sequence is TGTGCCAGCAGCCTTGTCGGGGGTGCGGGCACTGAAGCTTTCTTT. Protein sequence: CASSLVGGAGTEAFF.

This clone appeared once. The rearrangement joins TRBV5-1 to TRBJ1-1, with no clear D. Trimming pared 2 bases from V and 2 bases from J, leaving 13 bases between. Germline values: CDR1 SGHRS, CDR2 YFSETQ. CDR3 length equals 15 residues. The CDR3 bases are TGCGCCAGCAGCTTTCAGTTTGGGGAAAACACTGAAGCTTTCTTT. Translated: CASSFQFGENTEAFF.